Listed here are 30 T cell receptor beta chains from one sample, sequenced in a study of shared clonotypes between healthy human individuals. Using immunoSEQ multiplex PCR, the repertoire was profiled, and TCRdb retains in-frame clones only, with some absent. The table includes 850,000 to 1,200,000 clones, about 75% detected once. The sequenced material came from memory CD4+ T cells sorted from blood. Documented subset: CD45RA-negative fraction. These receptors came from a man aged 18 to 35 in good health.

This chain joins TRBV25-1 and TRBJ1-1; 8 nucleotides match TRBD1. The CDR3 runs 11 residues. Germline V gene lookup returns CDR1 MGHDK and CDR2 SYGVNS. V dropped 9 bases and J dropped 10; count of bases not matched to a gene: 7. This CDR3 reads CASRTGQTAFF. CDR3 coding DNA: TGTGCCAGTAGGACAGGGCAGACAGCTTTCTTT.

A remark on this clone: Other DNA sequences in the sample encode the same CDR3. The chain is built from TRBV2 and TRBJ1-3; D possibly corresponds to TRBD1 (5 bases). Germline assignment: CDR1 SNHLY and CDR2 FYNNEI. V lost 4 bases and J lost 0, with 10 bases in between. The CDR3 consists of 15 residues. The CDR3 spells CASSATENSGNTIYF. In nucleotides, the CDR3 is TGTGCCAGCAGTGCGACAGAAAACTCTGGAAACACCATATATTTT.

The V call is TRBV9, the J call TRBJ2-5; 8 bases fit TRBD1. CDR1 and CDR2 (germline): SGDLS, YYNGEE. This CDR3 region has 19 residues. V was clipped by 0 bases and J by 0 bases; unmatched bases: 13. The CDR3 spells CASSVGVPNRGTYQETQYF. The CDR3 region has the DNA TGTGCCAGCAGCGTAGGGGTCCCAAACAGGGGGACGTACCAAGAGACCCAGTACTTC.

J is TRBJ1-2 and V is TRBV2; 7 bases are shared with TRBD1. The ends lost 7 bases at V and 3 bases at J; junction bases unmatched: 5. Germline loops: CDR1 SNHLY, CDR2 FYNNEI. The CDR3 contains 13 residues. This CDR3 is CASNRDSYYGYTF. The DNA of the CDR3 is TGTGCCAGCAACCGGGACAGCTACTATGGCTACACCTTC.

The rearrangement uses TRBV2 and TRBJ1-5; D is possibly TRBD1 (5 bases). There are 16 residues in the CDR3. Trimming shortened V by 1 base and J by 6 bases, and 16 bases separated the two germline ends. In germline, CDR1 is SNHLY, CDR2 FYNNEI. CDR3 in DNA: TGTGCCAGCAGTGAAGTAACGACTTCAGGGTTTCAGCCCCAGCATTTT. Amino acid sequence: CASSEVTTSGFQPQHF.

The V and J genes are TRBV6-1 and TRBJ1-5; D is ambiguous. This CDR3 has 12 amino acids. Germline V gene sequence: CDR1 MNHNS, CDR2 SASEGT. V was clipped by 6 bases and J by 0 bases, with 3 bases between them. The chain's CDR3 is CASRYSNQPQHF. The CDR3 bases are TGTGCCAGCAGGTATAGCAATCAGCCCCAGCATTTT.

The V gene is TRBV7-2, the J gene TRBJ2-1; tentative D call: TRBD1 (6 bases). Deletions cut 0 bases from V and 3 bases from J, with 6 bases between. CDR1 and CDR2 from the germline V gene are SGHTA and FQGNSA. The CDR3 sequence is 14 residues long. The CDR3 protein is CASSLARGYNEQFF. The DNA for the CDR3 is TGTGCCAGCAGCTTAGCCAGGGGCTACAATGAGCAGTTCTTC.

V usage is TRBV2 and J usage is TRBJ1-2, with TRBD1 matching 10 bases. After removal of 6 bases from V and 7 bases from J, the junction contained 8 bases not matched to a gene. The germline gives CDR1 SNHLY, CDR2 FYNNEI. The CDR3 consists of 14 residues. CDR3 nucleotide sequence: TGTGCCAGCAGCATCGACAGGGGGCAAGGTGGCTACACCTTC. Translation: CASSIDRGQGGYTF.

The V call is TRBV7-9, the J call TRBJ1-4; D is undetermined. The V gene lost 1 base and the J gene lost 4 bases, with 7 bases spanning the gap. The CDR3 is made up of 14 amino acids. Germline-derived CDR1 and CDR2 are SEHNR and FQNEAQ (reference sequence). The CDR3 DNA reads TGTGCCAGCAGCTTAGACGGAGGTAATGAAAAACTGTTTTTT. This codes for CASSLDGGNEKLFF.

This clone was seen many times. V is TRBV5-6 and J is TRBJ2-6; the D is unclear. This CDR3 has 15 residues. Trimming removed 1 base from V and 4 bases from J, with 9 bases in between. The germline V gene has CDR1 SGHDT and CDR2 YYEEEE. The CDR3 region has the DNA TGTGCCAGCAGCTTGCCCGGGTCAGGGGCCAACGTCCTGACTTTC. The encoded protein is CASSLPGSGANVLTF.

The count of this clone is one. The chain links TRBV5-1 to TRBJ2-7, with D possibly being TRBD2 (5 bases). This CDR3 has 13 amino acids. Germline CDR1 and CDR2: SGHRS and YFSETQ. Trimming removed 3 bases at V and 3 bases at J, with 10 bases between. The CDR3 coding sequence is TGCGCCAGCAGCTCGACTATTGACTACGAGCAGTACTTC. It specifies CASSSTIDYEQYF.

A note on this clone: The sample holds other DNA sequences that translate to the same CDR3. V gene TRBV27 combines with J gene TRBJ2-7; D may be TRBD1 (5 bases). The CDR3 consists of 14 residues. Trimming pared 2 bases from V and 3 bases from J, leaving 11 bases between. Germline CDR1 and CDR2: MNHEY and SMNVEV (reference sequence). The CDR3: CASSLGQGFYEQYF. The CDR3 nucleotides are TGTGCCAGCAGTTTAGGTCAGGGATTCTACGAGCAGTACTTC.

This clone came up a few times. This rearrangement joins TRBV30 to TRBJ2-7; 8 bases agree with TRBD1. Looked up from germline, CDR1 is GTSNPN and CDR2 is SVGIG (reference sequence). V gave up 1 base and J gave up 5 bases; unmatched junction bases: 4. The CDR3 spans 13 residues. The CDR3 protein is CAWSEDREDEQYF. The CDR3 DNA follows: TGTGCCTGGAGTGAGGACAGGGAAGACGAGCAGTACTTC.

The V and J genes are TRBV5-1 and TRBJ2-6; unclear D gene. The V gene lost 0 bases and the J gene lost 0 bases, with 7 bases spanning the gap. The CDR3 runs to 16 residues. The germline V gene has CDR1 SGHRS and CDR2 YFSETQ. This CDR3 is CASSLERISGANVLTF. The DNA for the CDR3 is TGCGCCAGCAGCTTGGAGCGCATCTCTGGGGCCAACGTCCTGACTTTC.

The gene calls are TRBV28 and TRBJ1-4, with D hard to call. CDR1 and CDR2 (germline): MDHEN, SYDVKM. Deletions cut 3 bases from V and 5 bases from J, with 10 bases between. The CDR3 has 14 amino acids. The CDR3 DNA reads as TGTGCCAGCAGTTTCGGACTGAAGAATGAAAAACTGTTTTTT. Protein product: CASSFGLKNEKLFF.

The chain carries TRBV28 and TRBJ2-5; D assignment may be TRBD1 or TRBD2 (5 bases each). The germline gives CDR1 MDHEN, CDR2 SYDVKM. This CDR3 has 17 amino acids. The V gene lost 4 bases and the J gene lost 0 bases, with 18 bases spanning the gap. The DNA for the CDR3 is TGTGCCAGCAGTTCCCCTGGGGCAGGGACGTACCAAGAGACCCAGTACTTC. It encodes CASSSPGAGTYQETQYF.

Only one count was recorded for this clone. The V and J genes are TRBV10-3 and TRBJ2-2; D tentatively fits TRBD1 or TRBD2 (5 bases each). The CDR3 loop spans 15 amino acids. Germline loops: CDR1 ENHRY, CDR2 SYGVKD. The ends were cut back, 1 base at V and 4 bases at J, with 10 bases in the middle. CDR3 amino acids: CAISEYGTITGELFF. CDR3 bases: TGTGCCATCAGTGAGTACGGGACGATCACCGGGGAGCTGTTTTTT.

The chain employs TRBV18 and TRBJ1-2; TRBD1 is a possible D gene (5 bases). CDR1 KGHSH and CDR2 LQKENI come from the germline V gene. V lost 6 bases and J 6 bases, leaving 26 bases between the germline ends. The CDR3 spans 17 residues. The CDR3 loop reads CASSPGRGGQFWNGYTF. Here the CDR3 DNA reads TGTGCCAGCTCTCCGGGACGCGGAGGACAATTTTGGAATGGCTACACCTTC.

The V gene is TRBV11-2, the J gene TRBJ1-6, with 7 bases fitting TRBD1. The CDR3 extends over 16 amino acids. Germline CDR1 reads SGHAT; CDR2 reads FQNNGV. Losses at the gene ends were 5 bases for V and 5 bases for J; bases not matched to a gene: 9. The chain's CDR3 is CASSATGVGDNSPLHF. In DNA, the CDR3 is TGTGCCAGCAGCGCAACAGGGGTAGGGGATAATTCACCCCTCCACTTT.

On this clone: A single base separates this from a much larger clone, so it may be a read error. The chain has TRBV5-6 and TRBJ2-7; 10 nucleotides line up with TRBD1. The germline V gene encodes CDR1 SGHDT and CDR2 YYEEEE. Trimming at V came to 4 bases and at J to 7 bases, leaving 8 bases not matched to a gene. The CDR3 is 14 amino acids. CDR3 protein: CASSLGQGWREQYF. The CDR3 DNA reads TGTGCCAGCAGCCTGGGACAGGGGTGGAGGGAGCAGTACTTC.

The rearrangement uses TRBV7-9 and TRBJ1-1, with a tentative D call TRBD1 (5 bases). There are 15 residues in the CDR3. Trimming shortened V by 5 bases and J by 4 bases, and 17 bases separated the two germline ends. The V gene's germline CDR1 is SEHNR and CDR2 FQNEAQ (reference sequence). Here the CDR3 DNA reads TGTGCCAGCAGCCACCGACAGCCGGGTGGCACTGAAGCTTTCTTT. Translating it yields CASSHRQPGGTEAFF.

V and J are TRBV4-1 and TRBJ1-6, with D possibly matching TRBD1 (6 bases). This CDR3 has 20 residues. CDR1 MGHRA and CDR2 YSYEKL come from the germline V gene. The V end lost 0 bases, the J end lost 0 bases, and 18 bases lay between the germline ends. The DNA for the CDR3 is TGCGCCAGCAGCCAAGAGTACAGGGCACCAGGGAGCTCCTATAATTCACCCCTCCACTTT. It specifies CASSQEYRAPGSSYNSPLHF.

In its sample, this clone was seen a few times. Different DNA sequences within this sample yield the same CDR3. The chain uses TRBV5-1 and TRBJ2-2; maybe TRBD2 (6 bases). V was cut by 2 bases and J by 5 bases, with 7 bases left in between. The length of the CDR3 is 13 residues. Germline CDR1 reads SGHRS; CDR2 reads YFSETQ. The CDR3 here is CASSLGLTGELFF. The DNA for the CDR3 is TGCGCCAGCAGCTTAGGACTAACCGGGGAGCTGTTTTTT. The whole variable domain, filled in from reference TRBV5-1 and TRBJ2-2, reads KAGVTQTPRYLIKTRGQQVTLSCSPISGHRSVSWYQQTPGQGLQFLFEYFSETQRNKGNFPGRFSGRQFSNSRSEMNVSTLELGDSALYLCASSLGLTGELFFGEGSRLTVL.

This chain links TRBV19 with TRBJ1-2; the D gene is possibly TRBD1 (6 bases). There are 15 residues in the CDR3. V lost 9 bases, J lost 4 bases, and 21 bases lay in between. Germline lookup yields CDR1 LNHDA and CDR2 SQIVND (reference sequence). The CDR3 DNA reads TGTGCCAGCAGCTATGGGGGGCCGGGCCGCTATGGCTACACCTTC. Translated, it gives CASSYGGPGRYGYTF.

This sequence joins TRBV5-6 and TRBJ2-7; 9 positions match TRBD1. The V gene end was trimmed by 4 bases and the J gene end by 3 bases; junction bases not matched to a gene: 8. The CDR3 spans 15 residues. In germline, CDR1 is SGHDT, CDR2 YYEEEE. The CDR3 nucleotides read TGTGCCAGCAGCGACGCACAGGGGGCTCACTACGAGCAGTACTTC. It encodes CASSDAQGAHYEQYF.

Concerning this clone itself: The same CDR3 can be traced to other DNA sequences in this sample. CDR3 nucleotides: TGCGCCAGCAGCCTCGCCCTGGAGACCCAGTACTTC. This gives the protein CASSLALETQYF. This chain connects TRBV5-1 to TRBJ2-5; D not certain. Trimming pared 4 bases from V and 5 bases from J, leaving 9 bases between. Germline assignment: CDR1 SGHRS and CDR2 YFSETQ. The CDR3 totals 12 residues.

The chain recombines TRBV28 with TRBJ1-4; possibly TRBD1 for D (5 bases). Germline V gene data show CDR1 as MDHEN and CDR2 as SYDVKM. The CDR3 totals 14 residues. V was pared by 5 bases and J by 14 bases, with 21 bases between. Written as DNA, the CDR3 is TGTGCCAGCAGTACTAACCTCCCGACAGTCCTGCTGTTTTTT. Translation: CASSTNLPTVLLFF.

V gene TRBV15 combines with J gene TRBJ2-7; no clear D. The germline gives CDR1 LNHNV, CDR2 YYDKDF (reference sequence). This CDR3 contains 13 residues. V shed 6 bases and J shed 0 bases, with 9 bases lying between them. As DNA, the CDR3 is TGTGCCACCAGGGCGGCGAGCTCCTACGAGCAGTACTTC. Translated, it gives CATRAASSYEQYF.

This sequence joins TRBV28 and TRBJ1-5, with 8 nucleotides matching TRBD1. The V and J ends lost 2 bases and 4 bases, in that order; junction bases with no gene match: 4. CDR1 is MDHEN and CDR2 is SYDVKM in the germline V gene. This CDR3 is built from 15 residues. CDR3 DNA: TGTGCCAGCAGTTTAGCGACAGGGGCGAATCAGCCCCAGCATTTT. Its translation is CASSLATGANQPQHF.

The table lists this clone with a count of one. The chain uses TRBV5-8 and TRBJ1-3; weak D call: TRBD1 (6 bases). V dropped 5 bases and J dropped 4 bases, with 19 bases sitting between them. The CDR3 is made up of 16 amino acids. The V gene's germline CDR1 is SGHTS and CDR2 YDEGEE. The CDR3 loop is CASSHRTGLPGNTIYF. The CDR3, as DNA: TGTGCCAGCAGTCATAGAACAGGGCTTCCAGGAAACACCATATATTTT.